The clone carrying this T cell receptor (beta chain) has a single count. The antigen is not known. The V gene end was trimmed by 4 bases and the J gene end by 0 bases; junction bases not matched to a gene: 7. There are 17 residues in the CDR3. CDR1 and CDR2 from the germline V gene are MDHEN and SYDVKM. This sample was taken from a study of cytomegalovirus exposure and HLA in healthy donors. Overall study results and limits: Immune exposure data for these donors was limited to CMV serostatus. Follow-up analysis later connected one missense variant in DCLRE1C with trimming of TCR beta V- and J-genes. A highly shared variant cluster was judged a likely technical artifact.

A multiplex PCR was run with 60 Vbeta primers and 13 Jbeta primers. In the source study's methods: A follow-up analysis tallied some 80 million unique TCR beta chains, some 11 million shared. This table comes from immunoSEQ multiplex PCR, and its TCRdb copy is limited to in-frame clones, with some not included. The DNA was the basis for D and trimming; V, J and clone size are from that table. Here the sample spans around 140,000 clones, approximately 87% being singletons. This chain links TRBV28 with TRBJ2-7; 12 bases are a match to TRBD2. This TCR was recovered from a woman in her thirties in good health and CMV-seronegative. The sequenced material came from PBMCs. CDR3 sequence: CASSSLWTSGISYEQYF. Here the CDR3 DNA reads TGTGCCAGCAGTTCCCTTTGGACTAGCGGGATCTCCTACGAGCAGTACTTC.